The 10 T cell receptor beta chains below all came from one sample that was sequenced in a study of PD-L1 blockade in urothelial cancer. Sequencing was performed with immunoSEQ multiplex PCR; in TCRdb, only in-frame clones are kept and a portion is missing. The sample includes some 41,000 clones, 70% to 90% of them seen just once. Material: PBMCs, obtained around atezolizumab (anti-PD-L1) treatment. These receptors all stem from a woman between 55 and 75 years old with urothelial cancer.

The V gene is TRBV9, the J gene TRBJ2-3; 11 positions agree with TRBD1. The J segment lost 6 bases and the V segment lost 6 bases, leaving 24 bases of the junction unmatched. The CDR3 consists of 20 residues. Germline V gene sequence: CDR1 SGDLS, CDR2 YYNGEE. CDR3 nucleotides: TGTGCCAGCAAACGTAACCGGGACAGGGGGTCCGGGACCAGCAGGGATACGCAGTATTTT. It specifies CASKRNRDRGSGTSRDTQYF.

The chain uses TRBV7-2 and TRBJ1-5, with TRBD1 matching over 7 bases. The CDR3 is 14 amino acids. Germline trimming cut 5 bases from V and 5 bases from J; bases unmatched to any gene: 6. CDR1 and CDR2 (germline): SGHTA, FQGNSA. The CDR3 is CASSTGQDYQPQHF. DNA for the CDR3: TGTGCCAGCAGCACCGGACAGGACTATCAGCCCCAGCATTTT.

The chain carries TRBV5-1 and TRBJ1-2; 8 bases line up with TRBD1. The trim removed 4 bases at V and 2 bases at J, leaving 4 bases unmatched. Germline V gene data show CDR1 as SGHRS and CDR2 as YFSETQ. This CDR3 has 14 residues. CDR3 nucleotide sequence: TGCGCCAGCAGCCCAAGGACAGGGAACTATGGCTACACCTTC. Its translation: CASSPRTGNYGYTF.

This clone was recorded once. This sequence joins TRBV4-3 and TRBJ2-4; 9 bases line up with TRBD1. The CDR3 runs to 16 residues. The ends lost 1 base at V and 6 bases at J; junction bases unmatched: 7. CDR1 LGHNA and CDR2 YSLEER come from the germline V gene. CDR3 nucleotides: TGCGCCAGCAGCCAAGTCGGACAGGGGTTAGGAAACATTCAGTACTTC. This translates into CASSQVGQGLGNIQYF.

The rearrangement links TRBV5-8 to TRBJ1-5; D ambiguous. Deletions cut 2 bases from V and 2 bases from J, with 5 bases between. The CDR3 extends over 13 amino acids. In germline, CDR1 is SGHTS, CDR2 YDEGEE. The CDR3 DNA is TGTGCCAGCAGCTTCGCAGGCAATCAGCCCCAGCATTTT. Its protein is CASSFAGNQPQHF. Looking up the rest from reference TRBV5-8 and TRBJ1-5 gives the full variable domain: EAGVTQSPTHLIKTRGQQATLRCSPISGHTSVYWYQQALGLGLQFLLWYDEGEERNRGNFPPRFSGRQFPNYSSELNVNALELEDSALYLCASSFAGNQPQHFGDGTRLSIL.

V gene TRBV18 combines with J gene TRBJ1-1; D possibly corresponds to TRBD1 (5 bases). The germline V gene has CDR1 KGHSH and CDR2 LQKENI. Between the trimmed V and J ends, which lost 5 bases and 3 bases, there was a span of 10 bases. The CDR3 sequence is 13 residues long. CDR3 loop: CASSSRVDTEAFF. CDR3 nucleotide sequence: TGTGCCAGCTCAAGCAGGGTCGACACTGAAGCTTTCTTT.

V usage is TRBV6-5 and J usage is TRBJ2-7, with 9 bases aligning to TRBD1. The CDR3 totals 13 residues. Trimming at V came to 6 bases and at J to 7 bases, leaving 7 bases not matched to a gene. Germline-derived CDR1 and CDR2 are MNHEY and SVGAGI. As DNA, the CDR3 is TGTGCCAGCAGCCGGGACAGGGTGGGGGAGCAGTACTTC. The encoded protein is CASSRDRVGEQYF.

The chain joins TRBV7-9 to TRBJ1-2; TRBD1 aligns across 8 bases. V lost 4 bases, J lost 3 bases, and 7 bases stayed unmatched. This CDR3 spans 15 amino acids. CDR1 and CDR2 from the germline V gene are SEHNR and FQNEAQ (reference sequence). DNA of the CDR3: TGTGCCAGCAGCTCACATTCAGGGGGCGACTATGGCTACACCTTC. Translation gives CASSSHSGGDYGYTF.

CDR3 coding DNA: TGTGCCAGCAGCCTACAGGGAGTAGGTGGCTACACCTTC. This encodes CASSLQGVGGYTF. The chain couples TRBV7-9 to TRBJ1-2; D is possibly TRBD1 (6 bases). Between the trimmed V and J ends, which lost 5 bases and 7 bases, there was a span of 14 bases. Germline V gene lookup returns CDR1 SEHNR and CDR2 FQNEAQ (reference sequence). The CDR3 is 13 residues long.

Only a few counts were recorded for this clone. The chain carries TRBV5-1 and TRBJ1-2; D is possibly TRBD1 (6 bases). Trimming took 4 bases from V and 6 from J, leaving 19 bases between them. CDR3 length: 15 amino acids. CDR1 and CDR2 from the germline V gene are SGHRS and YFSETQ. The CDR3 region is CASSGGGSSLDGYTF. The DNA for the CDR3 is TGCGCCAGCAGCGGTGGGGGCAGTAGTTTGGATGGCTACACCTTC.